This TCR beta chain derives from a study of response to subunit inactivated influenza vaccine. The study's findings and limits: Few additional T cells are recruited per seasonal influenza vaccination, authors suggested.

From the RT-PCR reads, TCRdb called clonotypes with MiXCR, one entry per CDR3 protein. The sample consists of 530,000 or so distinct CDR3 sequences, around 15% of them appearing once. This CDR3 has 14 residues. J gave up 5 bases and V 5 bases, and 4 bases lay outside the gene matches. Ten or more counts support this clonotype. Its target is unknown. This sequence joins TRBV12-3 or TRBV12-4 and TRBJ2-2, with 8 bases lining up with TRBD1. Sample: PBMCs from blood, taken roughly 12 days after vaccination. This sequence was found in a man aged 50 or older who received an inactivated influenza vaccine. DNA for the CDR3: TGTGCCAGCAGTCCCCAGGGGGCAACCGGGGAGCTGTTTTTT. It specifies CASSPQGATGELFF.